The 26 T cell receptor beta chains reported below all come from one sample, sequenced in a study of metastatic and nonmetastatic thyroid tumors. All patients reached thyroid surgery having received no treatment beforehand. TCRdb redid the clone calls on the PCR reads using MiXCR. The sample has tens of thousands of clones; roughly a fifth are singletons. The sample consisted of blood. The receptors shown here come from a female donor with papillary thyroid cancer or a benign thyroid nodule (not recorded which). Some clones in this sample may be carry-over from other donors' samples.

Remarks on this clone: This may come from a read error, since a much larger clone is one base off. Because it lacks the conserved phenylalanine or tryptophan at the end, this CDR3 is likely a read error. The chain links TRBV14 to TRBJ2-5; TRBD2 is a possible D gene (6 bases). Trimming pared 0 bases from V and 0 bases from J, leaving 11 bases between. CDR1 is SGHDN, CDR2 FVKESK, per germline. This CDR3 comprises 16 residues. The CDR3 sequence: CASSQDRESYQETQYS. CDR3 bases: TGTGCCAGCAGCCAAGATCGGGAGTCGTACCAAGAGACCCAGTACTCC.

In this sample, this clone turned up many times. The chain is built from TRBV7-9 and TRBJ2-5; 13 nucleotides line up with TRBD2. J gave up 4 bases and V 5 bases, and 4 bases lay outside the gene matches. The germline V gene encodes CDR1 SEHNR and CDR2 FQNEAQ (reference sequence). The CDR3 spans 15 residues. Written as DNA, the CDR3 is TGTGCCAGCAGCCCACTAGCGGGGGGGGGAGAGACCCAGTACTTC. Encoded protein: CASSPLAGGGETQYF.

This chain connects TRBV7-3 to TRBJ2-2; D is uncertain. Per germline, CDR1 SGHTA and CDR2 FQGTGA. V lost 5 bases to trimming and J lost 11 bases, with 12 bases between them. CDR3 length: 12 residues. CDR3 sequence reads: CASSPRWGELFF. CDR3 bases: TGTGCCAGCAGCCCTAGATGGGGTGAGCTGTTTTTT.

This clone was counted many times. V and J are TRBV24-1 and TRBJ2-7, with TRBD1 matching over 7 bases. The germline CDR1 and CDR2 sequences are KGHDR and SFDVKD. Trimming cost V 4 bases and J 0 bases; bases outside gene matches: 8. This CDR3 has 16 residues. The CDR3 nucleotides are TGTGCCACCAGTGACCCCCGGGACAGAAACTCCTACGAGCAGTACTTC. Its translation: CATSDPRDRNSYEQYF.

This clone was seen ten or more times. CDR3 sequence: CASSQDPEQGFDYEQYF. The DNA of the CDR3 is TGCGCCAGCAGCCAAGACCCAGAACAGGGGTTCGACTACGAGCAGTACTTC. V gene TRBV4-1 combines with J gene TRBJ2-7, with 7 bases that match TRBD1. Trimming removed 0 bases from V and 3 bases from J; junction bases left unmatched: 11. This CDR3 comprises 17 residues. In germline, CDR1 is MGHRA, CDR2 YSYEKL.

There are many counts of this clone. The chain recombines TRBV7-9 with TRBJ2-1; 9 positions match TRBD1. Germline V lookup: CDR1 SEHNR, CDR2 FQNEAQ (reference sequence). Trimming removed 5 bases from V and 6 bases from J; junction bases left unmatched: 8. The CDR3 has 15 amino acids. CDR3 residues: CASSHGTGSRNEQFF. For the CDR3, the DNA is TGTGCCAGCAGCCACGGGACAGGGTCCCGCAATGAGCAGTTCTTC.

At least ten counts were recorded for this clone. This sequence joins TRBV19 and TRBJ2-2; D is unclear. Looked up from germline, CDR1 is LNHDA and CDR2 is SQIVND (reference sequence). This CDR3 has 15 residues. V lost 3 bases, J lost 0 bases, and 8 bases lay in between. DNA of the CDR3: TGTGCCAGTAGTATCTCCGGACCGAACACCGGGGAGCTGTTTTTT. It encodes CASSISGPNTGELFF.

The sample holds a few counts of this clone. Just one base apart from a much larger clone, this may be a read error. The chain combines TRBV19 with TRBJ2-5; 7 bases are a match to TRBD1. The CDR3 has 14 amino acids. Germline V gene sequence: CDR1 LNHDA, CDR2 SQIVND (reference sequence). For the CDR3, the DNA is TGTGCCAGTAGTCCAGGGACAGTCCAAGAGACCCAGCACTTC. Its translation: CASSPGTVQETQHF.

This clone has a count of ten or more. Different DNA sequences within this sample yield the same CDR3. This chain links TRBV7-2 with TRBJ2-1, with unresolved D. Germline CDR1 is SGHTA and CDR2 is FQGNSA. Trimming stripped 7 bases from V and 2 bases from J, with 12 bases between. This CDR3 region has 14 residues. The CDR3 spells CASTPEVTYNEQFF. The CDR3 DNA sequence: TGTGCCAGCACTCCCGAGGTTACCTACAATGAGCAGTTCTTC.

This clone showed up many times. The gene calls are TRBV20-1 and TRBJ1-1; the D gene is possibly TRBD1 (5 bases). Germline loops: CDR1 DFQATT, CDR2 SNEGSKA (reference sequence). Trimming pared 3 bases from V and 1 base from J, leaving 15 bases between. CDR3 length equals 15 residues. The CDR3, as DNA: TGCAGTGCTAGGACGCCGGGACCGCAGAACACTGAAGCTTTCTTT. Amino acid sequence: CSARTPGPQNTEAFF.

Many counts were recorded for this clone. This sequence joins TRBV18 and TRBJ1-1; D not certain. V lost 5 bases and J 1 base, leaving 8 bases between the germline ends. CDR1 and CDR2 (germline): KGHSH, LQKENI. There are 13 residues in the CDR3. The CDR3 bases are TGTGCCAGCTCAAGAGTCTCGAACACTGAAGCTTTCTTT. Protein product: CASSRVSNTEAFF. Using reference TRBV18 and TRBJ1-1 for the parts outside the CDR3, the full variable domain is NAGVMQNPRHLVRRRGQEARLRCSPMKGHSHVYWYRQLPEEGLKFMVYLQKENIIDESGMPKERFSAEFPKEGPSILRIQQVVRGDSAAYFCASSRVSNTEAFFGQGTRLTVV.

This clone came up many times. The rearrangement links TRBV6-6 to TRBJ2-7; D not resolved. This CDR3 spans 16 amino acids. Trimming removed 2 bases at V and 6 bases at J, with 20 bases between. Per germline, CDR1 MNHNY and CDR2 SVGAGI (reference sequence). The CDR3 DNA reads TGTGCCAGCAGTTACCCCCCATTTCAATATCTGCGCGAGCAGTACTTC. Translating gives CASSYPPFQYLREQYF.

The CDR3 sequence is CAWAPDRVAYEQYF. In nucleotides, the CDR3 is TGTGCCTGGGCCCCGGACAGGGTAGCCTACGAGCAGTACTTC. The chain employs TRBV30 and TRBJ2-7; 8 bases fit TRBD1. The CDR3 consists of 14 residues. V dropped 5 bases and J dropped 2; count of bases not matched to a gene: 8. Germline V gives CDR1 GTSNPN, CDR2 SVGIG (reference sequence). Combining the CDR3 with reference TRBV30 and TRBJ2-7 gives the whole variable domain SQTIHQWPATLVQPVGSPLSLECTVEGTSNPNLYWYRQAAGRGLQLLFYSVGIGQISSEVPQNLSASRPQDRQFILSSKKLLLSDSGFYLCAWAPDRVAYEQYFGPGTRLTVT.

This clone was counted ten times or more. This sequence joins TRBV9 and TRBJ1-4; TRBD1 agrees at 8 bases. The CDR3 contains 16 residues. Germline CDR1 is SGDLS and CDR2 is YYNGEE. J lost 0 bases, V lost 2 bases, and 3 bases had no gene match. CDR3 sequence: CASSVAGQATNEKLFF. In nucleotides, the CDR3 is TGTGCCAGCAGCGTCGCGGGACAGGCAACTAATGAAAAACTGTTTTTT. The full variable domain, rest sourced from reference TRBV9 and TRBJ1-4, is DSGVTQTPKHLITATGQRVTLRCSPRSGDLSVYWYQQSLDQGLQFLIQYYNGEERAKGNILERFSAQQFPDLHSELNLSSLELGDSALYFCASSVAGQATNEKLFFGSGTQLSVL.

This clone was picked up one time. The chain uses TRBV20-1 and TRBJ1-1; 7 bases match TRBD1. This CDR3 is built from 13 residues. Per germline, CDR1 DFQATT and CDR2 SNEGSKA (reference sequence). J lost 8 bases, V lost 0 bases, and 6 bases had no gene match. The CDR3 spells CSARDLGTAEAFF. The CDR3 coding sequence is TGCAGTGCTAGAGATCTGGGGACAGCAGAAGCTTTCTTT.

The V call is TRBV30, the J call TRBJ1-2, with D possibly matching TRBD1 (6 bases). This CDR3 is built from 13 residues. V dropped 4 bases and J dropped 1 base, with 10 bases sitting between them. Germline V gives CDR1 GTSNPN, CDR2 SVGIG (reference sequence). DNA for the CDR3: TGTGCCTGGACCAGGGGCCATAACTATGGCTACACCTTC. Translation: CAWTRGHNYGYTF.

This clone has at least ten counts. The CDR3, as DNA: TGCAGTGCTAGAGACTTACAGGGGTTGAACACTGAAGCTTTCTTT. Translating it yields CSARDLQGLNTEAFF. This chain joins TRBV20-1 and TRBJ1-1, with 7 bases matching TRBD1. The CDR3 contains 15 residues. In germline, CDR1 is DFQATT, CDR2 SNEGSKA (reference sequence). The J segment lost 0 bases and the V segment lost 0 bases, leaving 4 bases of the junction unmatched.

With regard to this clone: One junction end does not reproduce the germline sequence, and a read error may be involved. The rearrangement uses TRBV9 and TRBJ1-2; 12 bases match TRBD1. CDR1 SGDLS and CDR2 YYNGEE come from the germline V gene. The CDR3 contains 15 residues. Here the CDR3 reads CASRAWDRGQDGCTF. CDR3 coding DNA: TGTGCCAGCAGAGCCTGGGACAGGGGGCAGGATGGCTGCACCTTC.

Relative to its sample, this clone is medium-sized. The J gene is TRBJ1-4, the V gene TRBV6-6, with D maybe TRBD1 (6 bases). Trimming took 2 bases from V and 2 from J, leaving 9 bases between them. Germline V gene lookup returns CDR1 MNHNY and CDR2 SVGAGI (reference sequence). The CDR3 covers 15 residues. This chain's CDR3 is CASSYTTGTNEKLFF. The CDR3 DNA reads TGTGCCAGCAGTTACACTACAGGGACTAATGAAAAACTGTTTTTT.

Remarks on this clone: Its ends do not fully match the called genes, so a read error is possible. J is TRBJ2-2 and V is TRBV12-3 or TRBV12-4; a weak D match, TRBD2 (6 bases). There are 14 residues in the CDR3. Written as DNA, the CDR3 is TGTTCCAGCAGCCCCGGGGGTAGGACCGGGGAGCTGTTTTTT. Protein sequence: CSSSPGGRTGELFF.

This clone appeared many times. CDR3 region: CASSPTSGVTGELFF. For the CDR3, the DNA is TGTGCCAGCTCACCGACTAGCGGGGTCACCGGGGAGCTGTTTTTT. The rearrangement links TRBV18 to TRBJ2-2, with TRBD2 matching over 11 bases. V trimming: 3 bases; J trimming: 4 bases; junction bases outside the gene matches: 1. Germline CDR1 KGHSH, CDR2 LQKENI. This CDR3 contains 15 residues.

This CDR3 reads CASSQSVTGGQQYF. The DNA for the CDR3 is TGTGCCAGTAGCCAATCTGTGACAGGGGGCCAGCAGTACTTC. V usage is TRBV19 and J usage is TRBJ2-7, with 10 positions matching TRBD1. The CDR3 is 14 residues long. Germline CDR1 is LNHDA and CDR2 is SQIVND (reference sequence). Germline trimming cut 6 bases from V and 8 bases from J; bases unmatched to any gene: 10.

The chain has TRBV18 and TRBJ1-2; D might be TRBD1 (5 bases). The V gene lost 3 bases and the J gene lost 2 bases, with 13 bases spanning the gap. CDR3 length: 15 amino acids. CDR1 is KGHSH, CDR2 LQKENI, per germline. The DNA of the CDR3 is TGTGCCAGCTCACCTCAGGGAAAGGCAAACTATGGCTACACCTTC. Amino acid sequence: CASSPQGKANYGYTF.

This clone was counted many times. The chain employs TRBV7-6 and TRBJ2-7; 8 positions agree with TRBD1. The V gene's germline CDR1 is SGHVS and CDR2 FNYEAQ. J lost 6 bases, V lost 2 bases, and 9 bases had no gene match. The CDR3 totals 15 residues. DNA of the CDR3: TGTGCCAGCAGCTTAAGTTCGACAGGGGTTTCCGAGCAGTACTTC. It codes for CASSLSSTGVSEQYF.

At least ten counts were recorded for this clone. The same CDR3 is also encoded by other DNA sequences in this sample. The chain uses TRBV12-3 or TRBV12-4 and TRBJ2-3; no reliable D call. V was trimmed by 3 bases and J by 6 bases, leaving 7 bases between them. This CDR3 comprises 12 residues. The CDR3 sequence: CASSFARDTQYF. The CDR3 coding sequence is TGTGCCAGCAGTTTTGCGCGGGATACGCAGTATTTT.

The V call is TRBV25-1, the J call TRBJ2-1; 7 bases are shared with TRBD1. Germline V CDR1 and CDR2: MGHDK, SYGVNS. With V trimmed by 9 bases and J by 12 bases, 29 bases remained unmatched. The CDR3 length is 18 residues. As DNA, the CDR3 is TGTGCCAGGAGTAAGCTCGGGGACAGCTCCACCCTCGCCCATGCGCAGTTCTTC. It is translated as CARSKLGDSSTLAHAQFF.